This TCR beta chain comes out of a study of CD8 T cells in Susac syndrome. Reverse transcription of about 0.45 to 1 ug RNA used random hexamers. TCRdb passed the immunoSEQ multiplex PCR reads through MiXCR, listing each CDR3 protein once. This table holds about 200,000 distinct CDR3 sequences, over 75% found once. Sequencing input: CD4+ T cells from PBMCs. This TCR came from a human donor with Susac syndrome.

CDR3 DNA: TGTGCCAGCAGCGTAGGTTTAAGCGGTCCTCCGTTCTTC. As protein: CASSVGLSGPPFF. V is TRBV9 and J is TRBJ2-1; D perhaps matches TRBD2 (5 bases). The CDR3 consists of 13 residues. The V gene lost 0 bases and the J gene lost 15 bases, with 16 bases spanning the gap. Looked up from germline, CDR1 is SGDLS and CDR2 is YYNGEE.